One sample yielded the 13 T cell receptor beta chains listed below, sequenced in a study of regulatory T cells in long-lasting Graves disease. Time point defined: persistent/refractory GD, antithyroid drugs over 5 years with positive TRAb. TCR sequences were obtained from RNA taken from PBMCs. With iRepertoire HTBI primers and Arm-PCR of CDR3 regions, TCR beta libraries were built. TCRdb fed the multiplex PCR reads into MiXCR, producing one record per CDR3 protein. The sample comprises about 400,000 distinct CDR3 sequences, 20% to 25% of which are singletons, and more than 20% rests with the top ten. Sequences were derived from peripheral blood mononuclear cells (PBMCs), sampled when the disease was refractory, from a patient treated with antithyroid drugs. All receptors come from a female donor with Graves disease.

In regard to this clonotype: This may be a read error, as it is one base from a much larger clone. This chain joins TRBV11-1 and TRBJ2-5; D uncertain. Germline CDR1 and CDR2: SGHAT and FQDESV (reference sequence). There are 13 residues in the CDR3. CDR3 bases: TGTGCCAGCGGCTTGTCGTATAAAGAGACCCAGTACTTC. This codes for CASGLSYKETQYF.

The table lists this clonotype with many counts. The J gene is TRBJ2-5, the V gene TRBV2; D is unresolved. Germline loops: CDR1 SNHLY, CDR2 FYNNEI. V lost 7 bases to trimming and J lost 4 bases, with 10 bases between them. This CDR3 contains 12 residues. The CDR3 DNA sequence: TGTGCCAGCAAGTCGGTTCTAGAGACCCAGTACTTC. As protein: CASKSVLETQYF.

This clonotype was observed a handful of times. The V gene is TRBV30, the J gene TRBJ1-1; no definite D call. Between the trimmed V and J ends, which lost 1 base and 1 base, there was a span of 7 bases. Germline CDR1 is GTSNPN and CDR2 is SVGIG (reference sequence). CDR3 length: 13 residues. As DNA, the CDR3 is TGTGCCTGGAGTGAGTCGGGGAACACTGAAGCTTTCTTT. Its protein is CAWSESGNTEAFF.

This clonotype came up many times. The chain combines TRBV6-2 or TRBV6-3 with TRBJ2-7; 14 bases match TRBD2. Germline CDR1 and CDR2: MNHEY and SVGEGT. The CDR3 totals 15 residues. The J segment lost 6 bases and the V segment lost 6 bases, leaving 7 bases of the junction unmatched. CDR3 DNA sequence: TGTGCCAGCAGGAGACTAGCGGGAGGGTCGGGCGAGCAGTACTTC. Its translation is CASRRLAGGSGEQYF.

There are many counts of this clonotype. CDR3 coding DNA: TGTGCCAGCAGTGCCACAGGGCGGAACACTGAAGCTTTCTTT. This encodes CASSATGRNTEAFF. The chain employs TRBV6-1 and TRBJ1-1; D possibly corresponds to TRBD1 (6 bases). V was trimmed by 4 bases and J by 1 base, leaving 10 bases between them. The CDR3 is made up of 14 amino acids. Germline lookup yields CDR1 MNHNS and CDR2 SASEGT.

This clonotype appeared a few times. This may be a read error: a much more frequent sequence differs by one nucleotide. Here the CDR3 omits its conserved ending phenylalanine or tryptophan, so a read error is the likely source. The chain employs TRBV2 and TRBJ2-7; 13 bases line up with TRBD2. The CDR3 spans 14 residues. The junction had 3 bases not matched to a gene; V was cut back by 7 bases and J by 3 bases. Germline V gene sequence: CDR1 SNHLY, CDR2 FYNNEI. CDR3: CASNGLAGVYEQYS. The DNA for the CDR3 is TGTGCCAGCAATGGACTAGCGGGAGTCTACGAGCAGTACTCC.

Ten or more counts support this clonotype. V usage is TRBV11-2 and J usage is TRBJ2-5; D is possibly TRBD2 (6 bases). From germline, CDR1 is SGHAT and CDR2 FQNNGV. Trimming cost V 0 bases and J 4 bases, with 12 bases left between them. The CDR3 has 15 amino acids. The DNA of the CDR3 is TGTGCCAGCAGCTTAGACTCTAGCGTGGGAGAGACCCAGTACTTC. It specifies CASSLDSSVGETQYF.

The chain has TRBV2 and TRBJ2-1; 10 bases are shared with TRBD2. The germline V gene encodes CDR1 SNHLY and CDR2 FYNNEI. V lost 5 bases to trimming and J lost 7 bases; unmatched junction nucleotides: 17. This CDR3 contains 18 residues. The CDR3: CASSPTASGSPVLNEQFF. CDR3 nucleotide sequence: TGTGCCAGCAGTCCCACCGCTAGCGGGAGCCCTGTTTTGAATGAGCAGTTCTTC.

This clonotype came up a few times. V gene TRBV7-2 combines with J gene TRBJ1-2, with a weak D call TRBD1 (6 bases). Trimming removed 5 bases from V and 11 bases from J, with 15 bases in between. The CDR3 contains 12 residues. Germline lookup yields CDR1 SGHTA and CDR2 FQGNSA. The CDR3: CASSKGGGRYTF. In DNA, the CDR3 is TGTGCCAGCAGCAAAGGCGGGGGGCGGTACACCTTC. Filled out from reference TRBV7-2 and TRBJ1-2, the complete variable domain reads GAGVSQSPSNKVTEKGKDVELRCDPISGHTALYWYRQSLGQGLEFLIYFQGNSAPDKSGLPSDRFSAERTGGSVSTLTIQRTQQEDSAVYLCASSKGGGRYTFGSGTRLTVV.

This clonotype was detected a few times. The V gene is TRBV7-9, the J gene TRBJ2-7, with TRBD1 identical over 7 bases. The CDR3 sequence is 13 residues long. The ends lost 9 bases at V and 1 base at J; junction bases unmatched: 6. Germline CDR1 and CDR2: SEHNR and FQNEAQ (reference sequence). The CDR3 loop reads CASSNRGSYEQYF. The CDR3 nucleotides are TGTGCCAGTAGTAACAGGGGATCCTACGAGCAGTACTTC.

This clonotype has a count of ten or more. The V call is TRBV28, the J call TRBJ1-1; maybe TRBD1 (5 bases). Germline CDR1 reads MDHEN; CDR2 reads SYDVKM. The CDR3 loop spans 15 amino acids. V lost 6 bases and J 2 bases, leaving 16 bases between the germline ends. CDR3 coding DNA: TGTGCCAGCAGCCGAGGGGCCCAGGGAAACACTGAAGCTTTCTTT. Translation: CASSRGAQGNTEAFF.

In its sample, this clonotype was seen a few times. The CDR3 nucleotides read TGTGCCAGCAGCCTCCGTGGAGGGGTAAGTAATTCACCCCTCCACTTT. It translates to CASSLRGGVSNSPLHF. The chain couples TRBV13 to TRBJ1-6, with D possibly being TRBD1 (5 bases). The germline CDR1 and CDR2 sequences are PRHDT and FYEKMQ (reference sequence). The CDR3 loop spans 16 amino acids. Trimming took off 5 bases at V and 6 bases at J, with 17 bases between the two ends.

In its sample, this clonotype was seen many times. The chain carries TRBV7-6 and TRBJ2-7, with a tentative D call TRBD1 (5 bases). Looked up from germline, CDR1 is SGHVS and CDR2 is FNYEAQ. The CDR3 contains 14 residues. V was trimmed by 5 bases and J by 2 bases, leaving 13 bases between them. This CDR3 reads CASSQAAGTYEQYF. Here the CDR3 DNA reads TGTGCCAGCAGCCAAGCAGCAGGGACCTACGAGCAGTACTTC. Drawing the rest from reference TRBV7-6 and TRBJ2-7, the complete variable domain is GAGVSQSPRYKVTKRGQDVALRCDPISGHVSLYWYRQALGQGPEFLTYFNYEAQQDKSGLPNDRFSAERPEGSISTLTIQRTEQRDSAMYRCASSQAAGTYEQYFGPGTRLTVT.